These 14 T cell receptor beta chains share one sample of origin, sequenced in a study of control samples from healthy donors and cancer patients. This table comes from immunoSEQ multiplex PCR, and its TCRdb copy is limited to in-frame clones, with some not included. Of some 160,000 clones in the sample, roughly nine tenths were seen once. Sequencing used blood. The source is a woman in her thirties in good health.

This chain joins TRBV5-4 and TRBJ2-1; 7 positions match TRBD2. The CDR3 is 16 residues long. Germline CDR1 is SGHNT and CDR2 is YYREEE (reference sequence). Germline trimming cut 4 bases from V and 7 bases from J; bases unmatched to any gene: 14. The CDR3 DNA reads as TGTGCCAGCAGCCGGGGTTTGGGGGAGGGCCGTAATGAGCAGTTCTTC. This codes for CASSRGLGEGRNEQFF.

The chain links TRBV15 to TRBJ2-2; D is uncertain. Germline CDR1 LNHNV, CDR2 YYDKDF (reference sequence). This CDR3 is 16 amino acids long. The germline V and J ends were trimmed by 2 bases and 0 bases, with 10 bases remaining between them. Here the CDR3 reads CATSRQTDSNTGELFF. The CDR3, as DNA: TGTGCCACCAGCAGACAGACGGATTCGAACACCGGGGAGCTGTTTTTT.

The rearrangement joins TRBV19 to TRBJ2-1; D not resolved. The CDR3 is made up of 14 amino acids. Trimming took off 6 bases at V and 0 bases at J, with 9 bases between the two ends. Germline loops: CDR1 LNHDA, CDR2 SQIVND (reference sequence). The CDR3 loop reads CASRSVGSYNEQFF. The CDR3 DNA sequence: TGTGCCAGTAGAAGTGTGGGCTCCTACAATGAGCAGTTCTTC.

The J gene is TRBJ2-1, the V gene TRBV18; TRBD2 matches at 8 bases. The length of the CDR3 is 15 residues. V shed 0 bases and J 7 bases; nucleotides not matched to a gene: 5. Looked up from germline, CDR1 is KGHSH and CDR2 is LQKENI. The CDR3 here is CASSPPWASGNEQFF. CDR3 in DNA: TGTGCCAGCTCACCACCGTGGGCTAGCGGGAATGAGCAGTTCTTC.

This rearrangement joins TRBV29-1 to TRBJ1-3; D unresolved. The CDR3 contains 13 residues. Trimming stripped 3 bases from V and 3 bases from J, with 9 bases between. Germline V gene lookup returns CDR1 SQVTM and CDR2 ANQGSEA. Written as DNA, the CDR3 is TGCAGCGTTGAGGGCATATATGGAAACACCATATATTTT. Protein sequence: CSVEGIYGNTIYF.

This chain connects TRBV5-5 to TRBJ2-3, with 11 positions matching TRBD2. Germline-derived CDR1 and CDR2 are SGHKS and YYEKEE (reference sequence). The trim removed 2 bases at V and 5 bases at J, leaving 7 bases unmatched. The CDR3 is 16 amino acids. CDR3 amino acids: CASSLLAGVFKDTQYF. CDR3 DNA: TGTGCCAGCAGCTTACTAGCGGGAGTATTCAAAGATACGCAGTATTTT.

This CDR3 is CASSQLTSSPLHF. The CDR3 coding sequence is TGTGCCAGCAGCCAACTCACTAGTTCACCCCTCCACTTT. V is TRBV3-1 (or the pseudogene TRBV3-2) and J is TRBJ1-6; D uncertain. The CDR3 runs to 13 residues. The V end lost 2 bases, the J end lost 9 bases, and 8 bases lay between the germline ends. The germline V gene has CDR1 LGHDT and CDR2 YNNKEL (reference sequence).

The rearrangement uses TRBV11-2 and TRBJ2-1; 7 positions agree with TRBD1. CDR1 is SGHAT, CDR2 FQNNGV, per germline. There are 14 residues in the CDR3. V lost 1 base to trimming and J lost 8 bases; unmatched junction nucleotides: 5. CDR3: CASSLAQGVDEQFF. The CDR3 DNA sequence: TGTGCCAGCAGCTTAGCGCAGGGGGTCGATGAGCAGTTCTTC.

The chain uses TRBV30 and TRBJ2-2, with D hard to call. V was cut by 0 bases and J by 0 bases, with 8 bases left in between. The CDR3 spans 15 residues. CDR1 GTSNPN and CDR2 SVGIG come from the germline V gene (reference sequence). The CDR3, as DNA: TGTGCCTGGAGTGTAACGGCCACGAACACCGGGGAGCTGTTTTTT. Its translation: CAWSVTATNTGELFF. The full variable domain, rest sourced from reference TRBV30 and TRBJ2-2, is SQTIHQWPATLVQPVGSPLSLECTVEGTSNPNLYWYRQAAGRGLQLLFYSVGIGQISSEVPQNLSASRPQDRQFILSSKKLLLSDSGFYLCAWSVTATNTGELFFGEGSRLTVL.

The chain uses TRBV7-8 and TRBJ2-1, with 16 bases aligning to TRBD2. Germline V gene sequence: CDR1 SGHVS, CDR2 FQNEAQ. V dropped 1 base and J dropped 8; count of bases not matched to a gene: 14. The CDR3 has 20 amino acids. The DNA of the CDR3 is TGTGCCAGCAGCTTAGGGAGGGGACCGGGACTAGCGGGAGGGGATTATGAGCAGTTCTTC. Its translation is CASSLGRGPGLAGGDYEQFF. The whole variable domain, filled in from reference TRBV7-8 and TRBJ2-1, reads GAGVSQSPRYKVAKRGQDVALRCDPISGHVSLFWYQQALGQGPEFLTYFQNEAQLDKSGLPSDRFFAERPEGSVSTLKIQRTQQEDSAVYLCASSLGRGPGLAGGDYEQFFGPGTRLTVL.

The rearrangement joins TRBV28 to TRBJ1-3; D might be TRBD1 (6 bases). V was trimmed by 5 bases and J by 4 bases, leaving 18 bases between them. This CDR3 is 16 amino acids long. CDR1 is MDHEN, CDR2 SYDVKM, per germline. CDR3 in DNA: TGTGCCAGCAGTATCCCATCCAGGGGTGGCGGAAACACCATATATTTT. Its translation: CASSIPSRGGGNTIYF.

The chain has TRBV3-1 (or the pseudogene TRBV3-2) and TRBJ2-7; D remains unclear. Trimming stripped 2 bases from V and 4 bases from J, with 12 bases between. Looked up from germline, CDR1 is LGHDT and CDR2 is YNNKEL (reference sequence). The CDR3 has 14 amino acids. The CDR3 DNA reads TGTGCCAGCAGCCAAATTCTAGGGCAATACGAGCAGTACTTC. As protein: CASSQILGQYEQYF.

This sequence joins TRBV6-1 and TRBJ2-3; 7 bases align to TRBD1. The CDR3 is 17 residues long. V trimming: 2 bases; J trimming: 2 bases; junction bases outside the gene matches: 10. Germline CDR1 MNHNS, CDR2 SASEGT. Here the CDR3 reads CASSEIVGDRHTDTQYF. The CDR3 coding sequence is TGTGCCAGCAGTGAAATAGTGGGGGACAGACACACAGATACGCAGTATTTT.

The V call is TRBV24-1, the J call TRBJ2-3; tentative D call: TRBD2 (5 bases). The CDR3 runs to 12 residues. Trimming shortened V by 7 bases and J by 2 bases, and 6 bases separated the two germline ends. The germline V gene has CDR1 KGHDR and CDR2 SFDVKD. CDR3 loop: CATRGDTDTQYF. CDR3 coding DNA: TGTGCCACCAGGGGAGACACAGATACGCAGTATTTT.